The clone carrying this T cell receptor beta chain occurred a few times. Its antigen is as yet unknown. The sample comes from a study of the immune and genomic landscape of osteosarcoma. Study details: Pediatric and adult high-grade osteosarcoma patients, median diagnosis age around 28.

Study findings and constraints: Five cases had a single hyperexpanded clone dominating the repertoire, all with fewer than 100 T-cell clonotypes.

Clones were sequenced by immunoSEQ multiplex PCR, and TCRdb holds only the in-frame ones, with some missing. The sample lists about 1,000 clones, roughly three fifths seen once, with under 30% in the top ten. Osteosarcoma specimens were post-treatment primary, local recurrence and metastasis tumors from poor-prognosis patients. Germline values: CDR1 SNHLY, CDR2 FYNNEI. Trimming removed 6 bases at V and 1 base at J, with 12 bases between. This CDR3 has 14 amino acids. Sequenced material: tumor tissue from a local recurrence in the femur. The sequence came from a man aged 65-85 years with osteosarcoma. The chain recombines TRBV2 with TRBJ1-1; possible D gene TRBD1, 5 bases. CDR3 amino acids: CASRSGTGNTEAFF. The CDR3 DNA sequence: TGTGCCAGCAGATCGGGGACGGGGAACACTGAAGCTTTCTTT.